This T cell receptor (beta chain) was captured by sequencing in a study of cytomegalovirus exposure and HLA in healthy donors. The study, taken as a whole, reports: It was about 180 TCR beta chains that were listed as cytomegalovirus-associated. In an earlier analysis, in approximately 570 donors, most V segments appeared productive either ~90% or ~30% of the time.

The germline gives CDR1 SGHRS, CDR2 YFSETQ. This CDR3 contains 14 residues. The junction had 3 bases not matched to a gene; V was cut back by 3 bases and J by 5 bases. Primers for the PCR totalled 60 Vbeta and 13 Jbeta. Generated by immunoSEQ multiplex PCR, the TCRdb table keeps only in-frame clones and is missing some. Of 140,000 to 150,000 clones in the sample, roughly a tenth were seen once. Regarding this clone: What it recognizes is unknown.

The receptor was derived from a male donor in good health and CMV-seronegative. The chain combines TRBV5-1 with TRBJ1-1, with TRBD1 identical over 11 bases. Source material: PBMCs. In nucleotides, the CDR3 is TGCGCCAGCAGCTCGGGACAGGGGGATACTGAAGCTTTCTTT. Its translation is CASSSGQGDTEAFF.